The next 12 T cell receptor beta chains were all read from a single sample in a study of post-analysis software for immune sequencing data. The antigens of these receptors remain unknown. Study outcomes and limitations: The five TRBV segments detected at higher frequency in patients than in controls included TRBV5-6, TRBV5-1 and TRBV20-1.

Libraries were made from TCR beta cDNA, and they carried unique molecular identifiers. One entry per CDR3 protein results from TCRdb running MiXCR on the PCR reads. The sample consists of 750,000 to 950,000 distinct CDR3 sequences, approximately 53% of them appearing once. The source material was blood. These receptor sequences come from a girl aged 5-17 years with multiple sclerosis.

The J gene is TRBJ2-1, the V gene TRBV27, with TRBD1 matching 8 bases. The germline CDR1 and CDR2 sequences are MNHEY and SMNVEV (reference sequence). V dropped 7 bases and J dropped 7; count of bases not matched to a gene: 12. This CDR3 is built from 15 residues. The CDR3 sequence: CASTIHLQGANEQFF. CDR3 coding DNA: TGTGCCAGCACCATCCACCTCCAGGGGGCAAATGAGCAGTTCTTC.

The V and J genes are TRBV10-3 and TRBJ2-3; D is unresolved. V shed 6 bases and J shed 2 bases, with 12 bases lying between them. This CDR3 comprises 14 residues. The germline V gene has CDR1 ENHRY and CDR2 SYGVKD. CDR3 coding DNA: TGTGCCATCAGGAGGACCTCCACCACAGATACGCAGTATTTT. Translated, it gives CAIRRTSTTDTQYF.

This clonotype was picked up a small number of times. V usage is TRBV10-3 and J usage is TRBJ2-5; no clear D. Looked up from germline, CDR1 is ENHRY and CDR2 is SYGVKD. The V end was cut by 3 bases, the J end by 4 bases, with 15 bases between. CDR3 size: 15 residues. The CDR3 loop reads CAISDRSLRRETQYF. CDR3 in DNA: TGTGCCATCAGTGACAGGAGCCTCCGACGAGAGACCCAGTACTTC.

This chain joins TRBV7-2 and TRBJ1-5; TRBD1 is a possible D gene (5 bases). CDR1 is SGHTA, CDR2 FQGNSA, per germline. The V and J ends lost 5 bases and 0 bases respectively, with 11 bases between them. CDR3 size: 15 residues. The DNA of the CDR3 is TGTGCCAGCAGCCCCGGGACGTATAGCAATCAGCCCCAGCATTTT. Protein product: CASSPGTYSNQPQHF.

The DNA of the CDR3 is TGCAGCGTATCGGCGGGGAGCGGCTACACCTTC. It is translated as CSVSAGSGYTF. The chain is built from TRBV29-1 and TRBJ1-2; D call uncertain. Germline CDR1 reads SQVTM; CDR2 reads ANQGSEA. V was shortened by 6 bases and J by 8 bases, with 13 bases between the two germline ends. The CDR3 is made up of 11 amino acids.

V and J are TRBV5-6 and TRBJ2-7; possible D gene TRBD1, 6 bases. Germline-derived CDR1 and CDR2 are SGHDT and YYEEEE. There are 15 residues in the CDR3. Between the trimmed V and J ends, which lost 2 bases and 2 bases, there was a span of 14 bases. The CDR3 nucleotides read TGTGCCAGCAGCTTCGTGACAGGAGCCACCTACGAGCAGTACTTC. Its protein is CASSFVTGATYEQYF.

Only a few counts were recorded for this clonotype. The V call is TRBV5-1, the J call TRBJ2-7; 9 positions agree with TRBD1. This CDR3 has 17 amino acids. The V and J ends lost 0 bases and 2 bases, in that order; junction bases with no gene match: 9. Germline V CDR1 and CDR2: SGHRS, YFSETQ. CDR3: CASSLVAGTGKAYEQYF. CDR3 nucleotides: TGCGCCAGCAGCTTGGTGGCCGGGACAGGGAAAGCCTACGAGCAGTACTTC.

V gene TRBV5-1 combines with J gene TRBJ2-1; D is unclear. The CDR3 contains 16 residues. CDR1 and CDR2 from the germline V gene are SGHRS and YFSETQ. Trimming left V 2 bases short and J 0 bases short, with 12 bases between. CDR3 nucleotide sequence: TGCGCCAGCAGCTTTCACAGCGCAAGCTCCTACAATGAGCAGTTCTTC. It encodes CASSFHSASSYNEQFF.

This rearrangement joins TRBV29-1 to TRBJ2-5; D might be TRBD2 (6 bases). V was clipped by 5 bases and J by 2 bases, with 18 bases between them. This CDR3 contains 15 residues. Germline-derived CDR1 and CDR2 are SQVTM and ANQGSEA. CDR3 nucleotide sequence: TGCAGCGTTCCGGAATTTAGGGCGGGGCAAGAGACCCAGTACTTC. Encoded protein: CSVPEFRAGQETQYF.

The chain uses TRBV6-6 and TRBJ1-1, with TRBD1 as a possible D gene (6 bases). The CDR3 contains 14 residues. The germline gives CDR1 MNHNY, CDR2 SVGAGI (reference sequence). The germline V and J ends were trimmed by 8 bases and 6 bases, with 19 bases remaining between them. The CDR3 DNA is TGTGCCAGCGATGGGGGCATTGGGCCCGCTGAAGCTTTCTTT. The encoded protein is CASDGGIGPAEAFF.

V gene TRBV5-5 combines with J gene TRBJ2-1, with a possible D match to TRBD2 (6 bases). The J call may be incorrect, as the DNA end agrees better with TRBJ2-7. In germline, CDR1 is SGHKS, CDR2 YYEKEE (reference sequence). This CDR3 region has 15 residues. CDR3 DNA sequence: TGTGCCAGCAGCTTTCGCGGGACGTCCTACAATGAGCAGTACTTC. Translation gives CASSFRGTSYNEQYF.

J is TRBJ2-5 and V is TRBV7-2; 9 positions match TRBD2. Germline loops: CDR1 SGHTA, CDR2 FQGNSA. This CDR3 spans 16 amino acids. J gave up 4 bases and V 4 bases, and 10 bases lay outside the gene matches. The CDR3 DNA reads TGTGCCAGCAGCTCCCCCTCGCGGGGGGGCCTAGAGACCCAGTACTTC. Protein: CASSSPSRGGLETQYF.